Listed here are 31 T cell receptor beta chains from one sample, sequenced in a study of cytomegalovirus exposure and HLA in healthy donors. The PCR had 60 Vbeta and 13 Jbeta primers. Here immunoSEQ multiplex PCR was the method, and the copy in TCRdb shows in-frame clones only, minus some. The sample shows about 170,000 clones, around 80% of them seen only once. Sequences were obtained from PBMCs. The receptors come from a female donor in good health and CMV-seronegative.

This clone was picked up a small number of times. The CDR3 is CASSQVFEQGVGELFF. In nucleotides, the CDR3 is TGCGCCAGCAGCCAAGTCTTCGAACAGGGGGTCGGGGAGCTGTTTTTT. This chain links TRBV4-1 with TRBJ2-2; 8 bases fit TRBD1. After removal of 1 base from V and 7 bases from J, the junction contained 8 bases not matched to a gene. The CDR3 has 16 residues. Germline V gene lookup returns CDR1 MGHRA and CDR2 YSYEKL.

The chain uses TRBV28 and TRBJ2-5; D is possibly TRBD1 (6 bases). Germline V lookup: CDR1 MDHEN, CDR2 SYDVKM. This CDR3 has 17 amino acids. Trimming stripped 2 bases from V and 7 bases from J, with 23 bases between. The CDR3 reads CASSLGQGTQWEGTQYF. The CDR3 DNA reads TGTGCCAGCAGTTTAGGTCAAGGGACACAATGGGAAGGGACCCAGTACTTC.

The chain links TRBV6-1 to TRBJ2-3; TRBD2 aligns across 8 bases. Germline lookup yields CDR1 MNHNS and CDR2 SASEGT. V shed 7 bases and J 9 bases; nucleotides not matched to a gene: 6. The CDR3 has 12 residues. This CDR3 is CASTAAGGTQYF. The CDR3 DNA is TGTGCCAGCACCGCTGCGGGGGGCACGCAGTATTTT.

In DNA form, the CDR3 reads TGTGCCAGCTCACCGGATTTAGCGGGAAGCTCCACAGATACGCAGTATTTT. Translation: CASSPDLAGSSTDTQYF. The rearrangement links TRBV18 to TRBJ2-3; 8 positions match TRBD2. Germline-derived CDR1 and CDR2 are KGHSH and LQKENI. V lost 3 bases to trimming and J lost 2 bases; unmatched junction nucleotides: 10. The CDR3 is 17 residues long.

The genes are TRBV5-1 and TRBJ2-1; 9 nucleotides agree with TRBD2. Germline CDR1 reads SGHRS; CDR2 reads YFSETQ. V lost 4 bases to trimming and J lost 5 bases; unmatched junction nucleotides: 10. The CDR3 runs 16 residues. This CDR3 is CASSLRVAGVNNEQFF. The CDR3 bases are TGCGCCAGCAGCCTACGGGTAGCGGGGGTTAACAATGAGCAGTTCTTC.

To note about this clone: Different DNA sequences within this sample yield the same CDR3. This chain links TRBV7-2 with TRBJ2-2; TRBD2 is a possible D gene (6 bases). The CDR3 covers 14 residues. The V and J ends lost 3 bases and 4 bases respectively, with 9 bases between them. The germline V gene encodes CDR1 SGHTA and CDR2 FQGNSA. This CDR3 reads CASSLREGTGELFF. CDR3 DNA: TGTGCCAGCAGCTTGCGGGAAGGCACCGGGGAGCTGTTTTTT.

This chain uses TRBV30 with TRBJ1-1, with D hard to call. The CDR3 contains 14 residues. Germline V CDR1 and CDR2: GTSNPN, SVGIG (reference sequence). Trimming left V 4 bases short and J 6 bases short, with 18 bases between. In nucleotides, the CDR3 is TGTGCCTGGAATCAAGGTGTTGGGCGACCTGAAGCTTTCTTT. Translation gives CAWNQGVGRPEAFF.

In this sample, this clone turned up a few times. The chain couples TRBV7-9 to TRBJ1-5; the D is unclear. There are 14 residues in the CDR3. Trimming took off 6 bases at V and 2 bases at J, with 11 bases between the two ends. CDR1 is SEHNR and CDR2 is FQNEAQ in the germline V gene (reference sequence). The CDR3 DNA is TGTGCCAGCAGTTTTACCGGGGGCAATCAGCCCCAGCATTTT. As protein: CASSFTGGNQPQHF.

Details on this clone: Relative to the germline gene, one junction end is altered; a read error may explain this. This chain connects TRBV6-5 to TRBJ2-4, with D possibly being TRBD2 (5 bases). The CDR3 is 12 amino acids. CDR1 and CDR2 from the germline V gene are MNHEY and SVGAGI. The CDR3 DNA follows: TGTGCCAGCAGTCTAGCCAAAAACAGTCAGTACTTC. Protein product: CASSLAKNSQYF.

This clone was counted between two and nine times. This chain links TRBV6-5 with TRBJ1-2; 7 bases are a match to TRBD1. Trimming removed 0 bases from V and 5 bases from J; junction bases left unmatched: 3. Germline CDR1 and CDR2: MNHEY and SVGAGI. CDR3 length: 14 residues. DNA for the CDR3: TGTGCCAGCAGTTACTCGGACAGGCTATATGGCTACACCTTC. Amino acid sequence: CASSYSDRLYGYTF.

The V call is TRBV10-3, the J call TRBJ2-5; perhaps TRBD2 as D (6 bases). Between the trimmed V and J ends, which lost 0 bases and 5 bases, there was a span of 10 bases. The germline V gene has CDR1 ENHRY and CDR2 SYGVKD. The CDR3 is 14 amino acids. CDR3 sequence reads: CAISESRGQETQYF. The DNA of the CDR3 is TGTGCCATCAGTGAGTCGCGGGGCCAGGAGACCCAGTACTTC.

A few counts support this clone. The CDR3: CASRNRGAYEQYF. The CDR3 DNA follows: TGTGCCAGCAGGAACAGGGGGGCCTACGAGCAGTACTTC. V gene TRBV2 combines with J gene TRBJ2-7; 8 positions agree with TRBD1. CDR3 length equals 13 residues. The germline V gene has CDR1 SNHLY and CDR2 FYNNEI. V trimming: 6 bases; J trimming: 2 bases; junction bases outside the gene matches: 3.

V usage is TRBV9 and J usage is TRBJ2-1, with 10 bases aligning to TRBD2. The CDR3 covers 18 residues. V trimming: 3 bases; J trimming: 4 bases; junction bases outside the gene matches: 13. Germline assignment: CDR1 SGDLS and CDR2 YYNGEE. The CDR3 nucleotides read TGTGCCAGCAGCGGACAAGCGGGAGGGAGACGGGTTTACAATGAGCAGTTCTTC. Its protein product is CASSGQAGGRRVYNEQFF.

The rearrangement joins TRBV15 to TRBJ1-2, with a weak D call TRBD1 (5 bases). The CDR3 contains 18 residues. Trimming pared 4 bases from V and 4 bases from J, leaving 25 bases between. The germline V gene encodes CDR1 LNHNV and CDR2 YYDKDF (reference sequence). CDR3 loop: CATSTEEGNMVEGYGYTF. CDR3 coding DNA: TGTGCCACCAGCACCGAGGAGGGGAACATGGTCGAAGGCTATGGCTACACCTTC.

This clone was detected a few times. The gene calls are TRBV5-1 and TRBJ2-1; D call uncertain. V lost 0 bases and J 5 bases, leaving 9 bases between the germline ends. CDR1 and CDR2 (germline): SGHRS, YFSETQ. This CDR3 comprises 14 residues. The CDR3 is CASSLGSRDNEQFF. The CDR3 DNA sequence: TGCGCCAGCAGCTTGGGAAGTCGGGACAATGAGCAGTTCTTC.

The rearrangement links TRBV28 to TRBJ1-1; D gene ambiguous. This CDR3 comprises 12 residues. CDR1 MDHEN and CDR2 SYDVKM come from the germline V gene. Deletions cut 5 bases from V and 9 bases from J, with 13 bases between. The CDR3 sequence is CASSPINSQAFF. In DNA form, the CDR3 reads TGTGCCAGCAGTCCGATCAACTCCCAAGCTTTCTTT.

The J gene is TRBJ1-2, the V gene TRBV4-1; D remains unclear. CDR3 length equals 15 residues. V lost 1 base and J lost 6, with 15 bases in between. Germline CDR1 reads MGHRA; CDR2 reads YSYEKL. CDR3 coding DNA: TGCGCCAGCAGCCAAGGAGGGATGGGAGTAGATGGCTACACCTTC. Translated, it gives CASSQGGMGVDGYTF.

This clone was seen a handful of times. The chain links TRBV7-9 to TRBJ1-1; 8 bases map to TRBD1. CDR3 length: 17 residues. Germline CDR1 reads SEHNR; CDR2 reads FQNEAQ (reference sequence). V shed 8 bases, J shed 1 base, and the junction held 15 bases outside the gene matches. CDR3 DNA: TGTGCCAGCCGGGCCTTACAGGGGGAACGGGAGAACACTGAAGCTTTCTTT. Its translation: CASRALQGERENTEAFF. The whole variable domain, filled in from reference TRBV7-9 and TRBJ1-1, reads DTGVSQNPRHKITKRGQNVTFRCDPISEHNRLYWYRQTLGQGPEFLTYFQNEAQLEKSRLLSDRFSAERPKGSFSTLEIQRTEQGDSAMYLCASRALQGERENTEAFFGQGTRLTVV.

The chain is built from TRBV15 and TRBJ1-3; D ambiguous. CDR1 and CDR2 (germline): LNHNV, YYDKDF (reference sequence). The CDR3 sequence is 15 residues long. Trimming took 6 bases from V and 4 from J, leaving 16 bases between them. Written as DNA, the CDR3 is TGTGCCACCAGACAATCGCGTTTGGGCGGAAACACCATATATTTT. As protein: CATRQSRLGGNTIYF.

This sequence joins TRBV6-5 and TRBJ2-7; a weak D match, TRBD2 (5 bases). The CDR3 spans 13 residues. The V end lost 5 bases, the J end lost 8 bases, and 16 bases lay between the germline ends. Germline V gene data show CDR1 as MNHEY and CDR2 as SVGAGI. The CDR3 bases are TGTGCCAGCAGTACCCCCCGGGATCACAAGCAGTACTTC. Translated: CASSTPRDHKQYF.

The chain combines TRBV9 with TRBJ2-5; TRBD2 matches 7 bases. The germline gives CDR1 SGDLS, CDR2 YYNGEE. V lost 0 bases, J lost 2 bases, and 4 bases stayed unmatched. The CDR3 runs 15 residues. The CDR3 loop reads CASSVAASGQETQYF. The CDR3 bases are TGTGCCAGCAGCGTAGCCGCTAGCGGACAAGAGACCCAGTACTTC.

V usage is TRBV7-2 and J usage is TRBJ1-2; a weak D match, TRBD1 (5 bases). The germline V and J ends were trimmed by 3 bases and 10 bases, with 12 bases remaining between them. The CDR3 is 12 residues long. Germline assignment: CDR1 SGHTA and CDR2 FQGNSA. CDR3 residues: CASSLEGADYTF. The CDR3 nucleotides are TGTGCCAGCAGCTTGGAAGGGGCCGACTACACCTTC.

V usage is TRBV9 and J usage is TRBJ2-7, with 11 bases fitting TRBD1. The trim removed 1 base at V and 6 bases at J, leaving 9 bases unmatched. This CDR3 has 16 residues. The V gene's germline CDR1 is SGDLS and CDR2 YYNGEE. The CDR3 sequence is CASSVQGTGGNIEQYF. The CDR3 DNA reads TGTGCCAGCAGCGTACAAGGGACAGGGGGAAACATCGAGCAGTACTTC.

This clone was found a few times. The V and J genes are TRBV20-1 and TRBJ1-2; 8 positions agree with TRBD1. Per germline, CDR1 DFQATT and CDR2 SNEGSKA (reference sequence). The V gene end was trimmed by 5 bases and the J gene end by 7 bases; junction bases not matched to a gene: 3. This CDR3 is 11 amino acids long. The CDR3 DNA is TGCAGTGCTGACAGGGGTGGTGGCTACACCTTC. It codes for CSADRGGGYTF.

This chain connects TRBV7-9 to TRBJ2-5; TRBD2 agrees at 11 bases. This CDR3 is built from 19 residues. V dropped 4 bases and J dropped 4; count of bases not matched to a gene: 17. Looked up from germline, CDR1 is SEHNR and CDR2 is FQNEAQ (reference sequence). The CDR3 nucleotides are TGTGCCAGCAGCTCCCACCTCCTCTTTAGCGGGGGGGCCGGAGAGACCCAGTACTTC. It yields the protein CASSSHLLFSGGAGETQYF. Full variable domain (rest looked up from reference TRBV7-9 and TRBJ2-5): DTGVSQNPRHKITKRGQNVTFRCDPISEHNRLYWYRQTLGQGPEFLTYFQNEAQLEKSRLLSDRFSAERPKGSFSTLEIQRTEQGDSAMYLCASSSHLLFSGGAGETQYFGPGTRLLVL.

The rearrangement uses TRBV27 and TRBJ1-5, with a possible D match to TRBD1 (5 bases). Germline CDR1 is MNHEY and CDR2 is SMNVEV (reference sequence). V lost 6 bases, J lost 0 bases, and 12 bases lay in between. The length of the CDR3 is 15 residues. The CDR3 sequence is CASRATGYSNQPQHF. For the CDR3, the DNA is TGTGCCAGCAGGGCAACAGGATATAGCAATCAGCCCCAGCATTTT.

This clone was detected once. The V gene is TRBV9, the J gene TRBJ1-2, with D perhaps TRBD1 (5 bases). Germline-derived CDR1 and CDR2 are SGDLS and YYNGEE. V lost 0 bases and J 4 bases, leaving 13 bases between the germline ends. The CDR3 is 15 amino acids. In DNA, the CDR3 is TGTGCCAGCAGCGTAGGTCTGGGGCTAGGCTATGGCTACACCTTC. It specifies CASSVGLGLGYGYTF.

The CDR3 sequence is CASSLGGDRVVNEQFF. The CDR3 nucleotides are TGTGCCAGCAGCTTGGGGGGGGACAGGGTGGTCAATGAGCAGTTCTTC. J is TRBJ2-1 and V is TRBV5-8, with 9 nucleotides matching TRBD1. The CDR3 consists of 16 residues. Germline V gene lookup returns CDR1 SGHTS and CDR2 YDEGEE. The junction had 7 bases not matched to a gene; V was cut back by 0 bases and J by 6 bases.

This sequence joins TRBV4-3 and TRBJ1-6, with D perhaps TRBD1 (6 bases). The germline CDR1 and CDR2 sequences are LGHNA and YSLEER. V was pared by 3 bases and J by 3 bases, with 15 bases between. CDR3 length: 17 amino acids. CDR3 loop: CASSQSPSTGYNSPLHF. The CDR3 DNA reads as TGCGCCAGCAGCCAGAGTCCCTCGACAGGCTATAATTCACCCCTCCACTTT.

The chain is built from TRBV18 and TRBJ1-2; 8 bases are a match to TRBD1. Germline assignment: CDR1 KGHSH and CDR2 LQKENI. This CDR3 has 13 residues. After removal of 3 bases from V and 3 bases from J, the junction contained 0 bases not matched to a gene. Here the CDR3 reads CASSPGQDYGYTF. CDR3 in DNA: TGTGCCAGCTCACCGGGACAGGACTATGGCTACACCTTC.

The CDR3 is CASSPTAPYGYTF. DNA for the CDR3: TGTGCCAGCAGCCCGACTGCCCCCTATGGCTACACCTTC. The chain is built from TRBV7-9 and TRBJ1-2; no clear D. This CDR3 is built from 13 residues. Germline CDR1 SEHNR, CDR2 FQNEAQ (reference sequence). Trimming cost V 5 bases and J 4 bases, with 11 bases left between them.